The T cell receptor (beta chain) described here comes from a study of T cell changes during pregnancy in multiple sclerosis. CDR1 SGHRS and CDR2 YFSETQ come from the germline V gene. The ends were cut back, 0 bases at V and 2 bases at J, with 15 bases in the middle. CDR3 size: 16 residues. Clones were read by immunoSEQ multiplex PCR, and TCRdb kept only the in-frame ones, dropping some. The top ten hold more than 1.4% of the sample, which has roughly 69,000 clones, approximately 90% seen once. This sequence joins TRBV5-1 and TRBJ2-7, with D possibly TRBD1 on 6 matching bases. This TCR derives from a female donor with multiple sclerosis, enrolled in a pregnancy study. Specimen: peripheral blood, collected after pregnancy. CDR3 protein: CASSLGQALQTYEQYF. CDR3 coding DNA: TGCGCCAGCAGCTTGGGACAGGCCCTGCAAACCTACGAGCAGTACTTC.